Sequencing of this T cell receptor (beta chain) was carried out in a study of OX40 agonist ivuxolimab in advanced cancers. The protocol was immunoSEQ multiplex PCR, while the TCRdb copy is restricted to in-frame clones and leaves out a portion. The sample records over 50,000 clones, less than 85% being singletons. Autoimmune disease history or systemic immunosuppression led to patients being barred. Study conclusions and caveats: More expanded clones were found, on average, in CD8+ than in CD4+ T cells.

V lost 2 bases, J lost 9 bases, and 11 bases lay in between. Per the germline V gene, CDR1 is SEHNR and CDR2 is FQNEAQ (reference sequence). This CDR3 has 13 residues. In regard to this clone: The target antigen is unknown.

This chain links TRBV7-9 with TRBJ2-1; D perhaps matches TRBD1 (6 bases). The source was CD4+ or CD8+ T cells sorted from blood, collected in a trial of the OX40 agonist ivuxolimab. The sequence was obtained from an adult with an advanced solid tumor such as melanoma, head and neck, liver or kidney cancer. CDR3 amino acids: CASSLFRGGEQFF. Here the CDR3 DNA reads TGTGCCAGCAGCTTATTTAGAGGGGGTGAGCAGTTCTTC.